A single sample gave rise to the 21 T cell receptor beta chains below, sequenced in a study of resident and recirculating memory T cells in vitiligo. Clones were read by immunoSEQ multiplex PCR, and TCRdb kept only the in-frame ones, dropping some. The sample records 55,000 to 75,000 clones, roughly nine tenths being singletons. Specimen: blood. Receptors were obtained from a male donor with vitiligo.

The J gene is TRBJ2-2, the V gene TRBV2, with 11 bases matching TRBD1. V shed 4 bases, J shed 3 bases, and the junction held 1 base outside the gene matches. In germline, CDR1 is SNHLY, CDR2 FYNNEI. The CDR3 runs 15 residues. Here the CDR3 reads CASSGDRGYTGELFF. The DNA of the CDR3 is TGTGCCAGCAGTGGGGACAGGGGGTACACCGGGGAGCTGTTTTTT.

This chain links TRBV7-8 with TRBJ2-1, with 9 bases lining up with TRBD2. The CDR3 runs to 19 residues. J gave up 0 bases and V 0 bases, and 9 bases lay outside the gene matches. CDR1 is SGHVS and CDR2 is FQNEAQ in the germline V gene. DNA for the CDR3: TGTGCCAGCAGCTTAGCGCAAGCGGGGGGCTCTAGCTCCTACAATGAGCAGTTCTTC. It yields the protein CASSLAQAGGSSSYNEQFF.

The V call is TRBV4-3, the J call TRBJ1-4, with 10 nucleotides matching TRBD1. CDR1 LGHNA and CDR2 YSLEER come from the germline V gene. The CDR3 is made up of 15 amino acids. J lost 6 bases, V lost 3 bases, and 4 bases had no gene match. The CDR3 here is CASSHSGTGDEKLFF. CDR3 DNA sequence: TGCGCCAGCAGCCACTCCGGGACAGGGGATGAAAAACTGTTTTTT.

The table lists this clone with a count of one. The CDR3 reads CASRPRTSGGMETQYF. DNA for the CDR3: TGTGCCAGCAGGCCGCGGACTAGCGGGGGGATGGAGACCCAGTACTTC. The chain is built from TRBV4-2 and TRBJ2-5; 14 nucleotides match TRBD2. CDR1 is LGHNA and CDR2 is YNFKEQ in the germline V gene. V shed 6 bases and J 5 bases; nucleotides not matched to a gene: 8. This CDR3 is 16 amino acids long.

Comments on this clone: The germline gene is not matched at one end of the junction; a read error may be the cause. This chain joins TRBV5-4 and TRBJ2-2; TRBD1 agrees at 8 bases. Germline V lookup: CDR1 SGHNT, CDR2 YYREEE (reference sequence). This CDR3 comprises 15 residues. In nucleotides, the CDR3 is TGTGCCAGCAGTTTGGCGAGACAGGGGACCGGGGAGCTGTTTTTT. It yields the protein CASSLARQGTGELFF. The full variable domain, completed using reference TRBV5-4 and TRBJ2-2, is ETGVTQSPTHLIKTRGQQVTLRCSSQSGHNTVSWYQQALGQGPQFIFQYYREEENGRGNFPPRFSGLQFPNYSSELNVNALELDDSALYLCASSLARQGTGELFFGEGSRLTVL.

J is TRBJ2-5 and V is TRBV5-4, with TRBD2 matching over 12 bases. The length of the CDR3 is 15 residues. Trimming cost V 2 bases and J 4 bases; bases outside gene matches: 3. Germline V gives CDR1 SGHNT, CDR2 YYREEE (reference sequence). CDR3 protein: CASSLSSGGGETQYF. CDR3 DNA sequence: TGTGCCAGCAGCTTATCTAGCGGGGGGGGAGAGACCCAGTACTTC.

The CDR3 reads CASSIQGRVSPLHF. The CDR3 DNA follows: TGTGCCAGCAGCATACAGGGGCGAGTCTCACCCCTCCACTTT. This chain links TRBV7-9 with TRBJ1-6; 7 nucleotides agree with TRBD1. Germline V gene sequence: CDR1 SEHNR, CDR2 FQNEAQ (reference sequence). Germline trimming cut 5 bases from V and 10 bases from J; bases unmatched to any gene: 8. This CDR3 contains 14 residues.

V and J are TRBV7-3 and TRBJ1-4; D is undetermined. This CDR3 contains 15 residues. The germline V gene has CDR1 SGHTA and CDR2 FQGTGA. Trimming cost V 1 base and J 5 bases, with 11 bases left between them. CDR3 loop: CASSLKGGRNEKLFF. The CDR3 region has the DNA TGTGCCAGCAGCTTAAAAGGAGGGCGAAATGAAAAACTGTTTTTT.

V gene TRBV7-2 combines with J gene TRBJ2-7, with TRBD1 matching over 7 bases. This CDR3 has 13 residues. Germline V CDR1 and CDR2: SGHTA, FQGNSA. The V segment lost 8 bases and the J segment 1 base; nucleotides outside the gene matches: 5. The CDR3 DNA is TGTGCCAGCTCCCAGGGGGATTCCTACGAGCAGTACTTC. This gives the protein CASSQGDSYEQYF.

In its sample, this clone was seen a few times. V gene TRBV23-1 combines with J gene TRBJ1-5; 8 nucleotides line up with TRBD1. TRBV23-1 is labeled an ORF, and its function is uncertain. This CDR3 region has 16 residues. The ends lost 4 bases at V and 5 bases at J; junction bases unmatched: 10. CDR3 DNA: TGCGCCAGCAGTCCAACGGGCAGGGGGCGCGATCAGCCCCAGCATTTT. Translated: CASSPTGRGRDQPQHF.

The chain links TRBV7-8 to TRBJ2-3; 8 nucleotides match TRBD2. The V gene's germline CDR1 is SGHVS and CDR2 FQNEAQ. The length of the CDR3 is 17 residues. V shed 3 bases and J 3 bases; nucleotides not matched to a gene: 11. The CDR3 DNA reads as TGTGCCAGCAGCTTGCTGGTGGATAGCGGGACAACAGATACGCAGTATTTT. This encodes CASSLLVDSGTTDTQYF. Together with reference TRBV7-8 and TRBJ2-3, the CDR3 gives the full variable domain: GAGVSQSPRYKVAKRGQDVALRCDPISGHVSLFWYQQALGQGPEFLTYFQNEAQLDKSGLPSDRFFAERPEGSVSTLKIQRTQQEDSAVYLCASSLLVDSGTTDTQYFGPGTRLTVL.

Here the CDR3 DNA reads TGTGCCAGCAGCTTGGTTGGGGCAAACATTCAGTACTTC. Amino acid sequence: CASSLVGANIQYF. V gene TRBV5-4 combines with J gene TRBJ2-4, with D possibly TRBD1 on 5 matching bases. Trimming removed 0 bases from V and 6 bases from J, with 7 bases in between. The CDR3 is made up of 13 amino acids. CDR1 SGHNT and CDR2 YYREEE come from the germline V gene (reference sequence). The complete variable domain, with remaining parts taken from reference TRBV5-4 and TRBJ2-4, reads ETGVTQSPTHLIKTRGQQVTLRCSSQSGHNTVSWYQQALGQGPQFIFQYYREEENGRGNFPPRFSGLQFPNYSSELNVNALELDDSALYLCASSLVGANIQYFGAGTRLSVL.

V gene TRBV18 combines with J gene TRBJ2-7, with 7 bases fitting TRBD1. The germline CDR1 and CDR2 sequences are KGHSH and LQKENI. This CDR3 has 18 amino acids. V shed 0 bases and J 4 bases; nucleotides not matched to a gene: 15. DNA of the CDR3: TGTGCCAGCTCACCACCGGCCAGCCATACAGGGGTGGGTTACGAGCAGTACTTC. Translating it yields CASSPPASHTGVGYEQYF.

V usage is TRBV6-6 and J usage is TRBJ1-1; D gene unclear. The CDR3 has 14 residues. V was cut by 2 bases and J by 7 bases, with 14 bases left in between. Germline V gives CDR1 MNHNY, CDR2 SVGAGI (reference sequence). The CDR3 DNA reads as TGTGCCAGCAGTTACCCGATTGAGGGCAGTGAAGCTTTCTTT. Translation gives CASSYPIEGSEAFF.

The CDR3, as DNA: TGTGCCAGCAGCCCCCGACTAGCGGGGGGGGATGAGACCCAGTACTTC. Protein: CASSPRLAGGDETQYF. The chain carries TRBV9 and TRBJ2-5; 14 bases fit TRBD2. Trimming at V came to 4 bases and at J to 5 bases, leaving 7 bases not matched to a gene. Germline loops: CDR1 SGDLS, CDR2 YYNGEE. The CDR3 is made up of 16 amino acids.

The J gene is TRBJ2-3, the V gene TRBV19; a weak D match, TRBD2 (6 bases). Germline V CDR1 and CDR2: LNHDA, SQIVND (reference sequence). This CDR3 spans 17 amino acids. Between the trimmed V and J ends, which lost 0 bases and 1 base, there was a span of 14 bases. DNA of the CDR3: TGTGCCAGTAGTATAGATCTTGGAGGGACTCGCACAGATACGCAGTATTTT. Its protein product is CASSIDLGGTRTDTQYF.

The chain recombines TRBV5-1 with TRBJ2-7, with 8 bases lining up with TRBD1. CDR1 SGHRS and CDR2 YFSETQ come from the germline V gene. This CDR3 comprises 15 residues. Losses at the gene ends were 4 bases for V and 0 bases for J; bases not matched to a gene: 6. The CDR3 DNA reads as TGCGCCAGCAGCCCGACAGGGGACAGCTCCTACGAGCAGTACTTC. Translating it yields CASSPTGDSSYEQYF.

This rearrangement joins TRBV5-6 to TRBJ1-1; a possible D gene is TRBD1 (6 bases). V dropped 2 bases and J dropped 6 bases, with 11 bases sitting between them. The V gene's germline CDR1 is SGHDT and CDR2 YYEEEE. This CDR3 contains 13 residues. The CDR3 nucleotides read TGTGCCAGCAGCTTAGGGGGTTTCGCTGAAGCTTTCTTT. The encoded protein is CASSLGGFAEAFF.

The CDR3 region is CASSQDVGGLNEQFF. Written as DNA, the CDR3 is TGTGCCAGCAGCCAGGATGTGGGGGGGTTGAATGAGCAGTTCTTC. The chain combines TRBV14 with TRBJ2-1; TRBD2 aligns across 7 bases. CDR3 length: 15 amino acids. V was clipped by 3 bases and J by 7 bases; unmatched bases: 9. CDR1 and CDR2 from the germline V gene are SGHDN and FVKESK.

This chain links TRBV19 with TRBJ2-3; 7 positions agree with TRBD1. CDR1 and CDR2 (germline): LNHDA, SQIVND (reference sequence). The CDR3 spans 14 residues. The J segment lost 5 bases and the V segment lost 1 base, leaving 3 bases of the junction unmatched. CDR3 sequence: CASSIVGGEDTQYF. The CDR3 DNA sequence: TGTGCCAGTAGTATAGTAGGGGGCGAAGATACGCAGTATTTT.

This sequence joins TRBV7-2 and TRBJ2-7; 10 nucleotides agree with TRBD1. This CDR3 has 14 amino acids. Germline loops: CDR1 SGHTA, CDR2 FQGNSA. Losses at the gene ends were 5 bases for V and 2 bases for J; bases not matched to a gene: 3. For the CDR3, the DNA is TGTGCCAGCAGCCCTGGACAGGGGGCCTACGAGCAGTACTTC. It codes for CASSPGQGAYEQYF.